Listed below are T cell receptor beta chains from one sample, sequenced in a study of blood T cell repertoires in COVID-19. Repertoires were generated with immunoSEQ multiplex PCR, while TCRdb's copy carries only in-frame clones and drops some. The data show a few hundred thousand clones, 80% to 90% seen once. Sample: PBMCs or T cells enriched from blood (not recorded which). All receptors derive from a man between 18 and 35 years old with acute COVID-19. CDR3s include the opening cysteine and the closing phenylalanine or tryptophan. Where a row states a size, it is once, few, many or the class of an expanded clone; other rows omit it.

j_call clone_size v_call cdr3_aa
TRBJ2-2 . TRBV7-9 CASSLDTTGGELFF
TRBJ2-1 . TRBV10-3 CALMGTSTNEQFF
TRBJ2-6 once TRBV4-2 CASSQGGTGVSGANVLTF
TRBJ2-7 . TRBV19 CASKGPGAADEQYF
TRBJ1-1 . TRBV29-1 CSALGGPNTEAFF
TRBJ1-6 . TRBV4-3 CASSAYRDRNSPLHF
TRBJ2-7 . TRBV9 CASSVGGSYEQYF
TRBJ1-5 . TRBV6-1 CASSDRTGSQPQHF
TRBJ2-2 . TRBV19 CASSSVPGELFF
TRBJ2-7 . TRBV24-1 CATSDSWTGGHEQYF
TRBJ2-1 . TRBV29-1 CSVEEPGWDEQFF
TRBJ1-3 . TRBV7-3 CASSLTPRDSGNTIYF
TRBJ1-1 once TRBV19 CASSSTGGGTEAFF
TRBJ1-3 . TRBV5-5 CASSLTAGNTIYF
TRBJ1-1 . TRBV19 CASRQGAYAEAFF
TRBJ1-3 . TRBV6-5 CASTDFSGNTIYF
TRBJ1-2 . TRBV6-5 CASSYRDTGAYGYTF
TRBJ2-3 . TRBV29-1 CSVEPTATDTQYF
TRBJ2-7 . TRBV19 CASSLQGSLYEQYF
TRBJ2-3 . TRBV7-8 CASSLDYTDTQYF
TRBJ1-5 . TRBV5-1 CASRWDFDSNQPQHF
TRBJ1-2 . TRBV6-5 CASSYSSGGRYYGYTF
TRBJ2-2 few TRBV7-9 CASSLTGGDTGELFF
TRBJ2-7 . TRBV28 CASTRDRFSYEQYF
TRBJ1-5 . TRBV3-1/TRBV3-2 CASSQGASNQPQHF
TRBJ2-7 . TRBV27 CASSLGPGGSYEQYF
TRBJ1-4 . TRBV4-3 CASSQGTGTNEKLFF
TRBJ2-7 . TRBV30 CAWSVAPGYEQYF
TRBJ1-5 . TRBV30 CAWSALGVNQPQHF
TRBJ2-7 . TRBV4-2 CASSQGAGARGEEQYF
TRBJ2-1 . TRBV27 CASSGYGEQFF
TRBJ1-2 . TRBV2 CASCWAGQNNYGYTF
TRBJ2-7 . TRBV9 CASSVVFRTSGYEQYF
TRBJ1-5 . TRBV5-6 CASSPGGTGVGQPQHF
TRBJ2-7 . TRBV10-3 CAISELAGTTDVYEQYF
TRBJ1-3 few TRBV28 CASSLAGNTIYF
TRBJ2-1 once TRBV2 CASYERDMHNEEQFF
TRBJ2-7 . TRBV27 CASSLSDNYEQYF
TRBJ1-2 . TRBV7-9 CASSFPGQGLDGYTF
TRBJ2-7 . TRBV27 CASSFSGLAYEQYF
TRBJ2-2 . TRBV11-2 CASRRLAGGRTKGTGELFF
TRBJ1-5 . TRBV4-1 CASSLQEANQPQHF
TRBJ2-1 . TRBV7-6 CASSFPPERKSYNEQFF
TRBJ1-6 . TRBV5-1 CASSPDLQANNSPLHF
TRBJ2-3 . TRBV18 CASQPGVKDTQYF
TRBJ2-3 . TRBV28 CASSPGTSGITDTQYF